This T cell receptor (beta chain) was recovered during a study of blood T cell repertoires in COVID-19 (dated by TCRdb to 2020 to 2021). For the wider study: Collaborator samples came from the United States, Italy and Spain and covered acute and convalescent phases of COVID-19. The material from the prospective study consisted of cDNA or gDNA derived from T cells, B-cell-depleted T cells, or PBMCs. Deeply sampled blood TCRbeta repertoires from subjects exposed to, actively infected with, or recovered from COVID-19 were included in the dataset. A freely available public database, intended as a resource for researchers studying the immune response to SARS-CoV-2, is where the repertoires were released. Samples came from the ongoing ImmuneRACE study (first 160 participants) plus 1,254 subjects from 6 global collaborators. Nearly every sample came with metadata listing a de-identified subject ID, COVID-19 status, age in years and sex. Where available, HLA class I and class II types were obtained from metadata supplied by the sample provider rather than from assay-based typing. Broader findings and caveats from the paper: The amount of clinical and demographic metadata varied by source and participant and was provided uncurated.

In the prospective study, participants were about 18 to 100 years old, resided in 25 or so geographic areas of the United States, and were enrolled through a virtual design. In the prospective study, participants were assigned to cohorts based on the clinical history participants reported in a screening survey and a study questionnaire. In the prospective study, mobile phlebotomists collected whole blood, serum and a nasopharyngeal or oropharyngeal swab from each participant. Over a roughly two-month period, participants in the prospective study had the option of providing additional blood draws and questionnaires. Prospective study blood samples were shipped either frozen or at room temperature before DNA extraction. The germline V gene sets CDR1 to SGHVS and CDR2 to FNYEAQ. Inclusive of the bounding cysteine and phenylalanine, the CDR3 is 14 residues long. The DNA shown is the 42-base CDR3, in frame from base 1. V is shortened by 4 bases, J by 2 bases, and the region joining them spans 8 bases.

In the case of this clone: No cognate antigen has been identified for it. Per-nucleotide qualities are absent, and no much larger clonotype sits a single base away.

TCRbeta CDR3 regions were amplified from genomic DNA by means of the immunoSEQ Assay, a bias-controlled multiplex PCR. From the authors' description of their analysis: Nucleated cell counts per sample were estimated from amplification of reference gene primers within the assay. To quantify the absolute abundance of each unique TCRbeta CDR3 rearrangement, sequence reads were collapsed and filtered. For each sample, productive Simpson clonality was calculated as the square root of Simpson's diversity index across productive rearrangements. TCRdb re-hosts the immuneACCESS table, in-frame sequences only. Its copies lack some clones; in the studies checked, an unresolved V gene accounts for under half of them, and the cause for the rest is not known. That table gives V, J and clone size, and the DNA gave D and trimming. In this sample the table shows approximately 200,000 clones, around 83% of which occur a single time. The ten largest make up about 1.3% of the sample.

Recombination connected TRBV7-6 to TRBJ2-2, and perhaps TRBD2 as D gene, on 6 matching bases. The TCR was taken from a woman between 40 and 55 years old with acute COVID-19. Sequencing was performed on PBMCs or T cells enriched from blood (not recorded which). The nucleotide sequence is given as TGTGCCAGCAGCTCGGGACTTAACACCGGGGAGCTGTTTTTT. Its coded protein is CASSSGLNTGELFF.